Listed below are T cell receptor beta chains from one sample, sequenced in a study of cytomegalovirus exposure and HLA in healthy donors. Some clones are missing from TCRdb's copy, which holds only in-frame ones; the method was immunoSEQ multiplex PCR. This table holds 180,000 or so clones, roughly 80% found once. Sequenced input: PBMCs. The source is a woman aged 40 to 50 in good health and CMV-seropositive. The conserved cysteine and the conserved F or W are not part of the CDR3 here. Fields, in order: clone size, V gene, CDR3 protein. For some rows the clone size is stated as once, few or many, or as a class when expanded; others skip it.

- | TRBV6-5 | ASALGGRGQETQY
once | TRBV6-1 | ASRPTGGGNTIY
- | TRBV28 | ASSFPSSGTGGSGNTIY
- | TRBV6-1 | ASSEVKLGTGPYEQY
- | TRBV27 | ASSYPSGRQGRYTEAF
few | TRBV28 | ASSKEKAAYEQY
- | TRBV7-2 | ASSFLGQGTYEQY
- | TRBV7-8 | ASSRQGGTGANVLT
- | TRBV7-2 | ASSKLGTGLYEQY
- | TRBV7-8 | ASSQGLVRGETQY
once | TRBV27 | ASNPTGTGGSYGYT
- | TRBV19 | ASNDAYGDTEAF
few | TRBV11-2 | ASSLLASSYEQY
- | TRBV30 | AWSVRYEQY
- | TRBV19 | ASRASGSYEQY
- | TRBV5-1 | ASSSSGRVNEQF
- | TRBV11-1 | ASSLRGQETQY
once | TRBV13 | ASSLGRRQGARSTEAF
- | TRBV14 | ASSQGLQETQY
few | TRBV6-5 | ASSYSGDGAGEQF
- | TRBV6-1 | ASSDTSLLAGGLATQY
- | TRBV19 | ASSSWTGITGELF
few | TRBV23-1 | ATKGPEASGSEWRHEQY
- | TRBV4-2 | VSSIRWTSQGINEQF
- | TRBV5-4 | ASSSGWNYGYT
few | TRBV7-9 | SSSLAFPYEQY
- | TRBV7-3 | ASSFGSLAGGYNEQF
- | TRBV28 | ASSPRVPMNTEAF
once | TRBV7-2 | ASASGSGNTIY
- | TRBV28 | ASSRGSEAF